What follows are 29 T cell receptor beta chains derived from one specimen sequenced in a study of blood T cell repertoires in COVID-19. Measured with immunoSEQ multiplex PCR; TCRdb has only the in-frame clones, and not every one. The top ten clones hold around a tenth of a sample with around 130,000 clones, about 83% of them seen once. What was sequenced was peripheral blood. These receptors all stem from a man aged 35-49 years with active or convalescent COVID-19.

The V call is TRBV29-1, the J call TRBJ1-1, with unresolved D. Germline CDR1 SQVTM, CDR2 ANQGSEA. The V end lost 4 bases, the J end lost 4 bases, and 4 bases lay between the germline ends. The CDR3 has 10 amino acids. The CDR3 DNA is TGCAGCGTTGTCAGCACTGAAGCTTTCTTT. It yields the protein CSVVSTEAFF.

This clone was found a few times. The rearrangement links TRBV3-1 (or the pseudogene TRBV3-2) to TRBJ2-7; a possible D gene is TRBD2 (6 bases). The germline V and J ends were trimmed by 3 bases and 3 bases, with 15 bases remaining between them. Germline assignment: CDR1 LGHDT and CDR2 YNNKEL (reference sequence). This CDR3 comprises 15 residues. CDR3 DNA: TGTGCCAGCAGCCACTCCGGGGGAAACGGCTACGAGCAGTACTTC. It codes for CASSHSGGNGYEQYF.

The chain joins TRBV4-1 to TRBJ1-5; no reliable D call. Trimming pared 4 bases from V and 5 bases from J, leaving 9 bases between. Per germline, CDR1 MGHRA and CDR2 YSYEKL. This CDR3 contains 13 residues. The DNA for the CDR3 is TGCGCCAGCAGCCCTACGGGTGATCAGCCCCAGCATTTT. Protein: CASSPTGDQPQHF.

This clone occurred once. In DNA, the CDR3 is TGTGCCACCAGACGCGAGACAGGGAGCTCCTACGAGCAGTACTTC. Its translation is CATRRETGSSYEQYF. The chain combines TRBV15 with TRBJ2-7; 7 positions agree with TRBD1. CDR1 and CDR2 (germline): LNHNV, YYDKDF (reference sequence). The CDR3 runs 15 residues. The ends lost 6 bases at V and 0 bases at J; junction bases unmatched: 8. The full variable domain, in which reference TRBV15 and TRBJ2-7 provide the parts outside the CDR3, is DAMVIQNPRYQVTQFGKPVTLSCSQTLNHNVMYWYQQKSSQAPKLLFHYYDKDFNNEADTPDNFQSRRPNTSFCFLDIRSPGLGDTAMYLCATRRETGSSYEQYFGPGTRLTVT.

This clone was counted only a few times. In the same sample, other DNA sequences code for this CDR3. The rearrangement uses TRBV4-1 and TRBJ1-6, with D tentatively TRBD1 (6 bases). From germline, CDR1 is MGHRA and CDR2 YSYEKL. V was trimmed by 0 bases and J by 9 bases, leaving 6 bases between them. This CDR3 comprises 13 residues. CDR3 DNA: TGCGCCAGCAGCCAAGAAGGGGGTTCACCCCTCCACTTT. It translates to CASSQEGGSPLHF.

The CDR3 DNA reads TGCGCCAGCAGTCCGGGGGACCCGTACAATGAGCAGTTCTTC. Protein: CASSPGDPYNEQFF. V and J are TRBV5-1 and TRBJ2-1; tentatively, D is TRBD2 (6 bases). Germline V lookup: CDR1 SGHRS, CDR2 YFSETQ. The CDR3 covers 14 residues. V was clipped by 5 bases and J by 4 bases, with 13 bases between them.

To note about this clone: This sample includes further DNA sequences coding for the same CDR3. The chain is built from TRBV13 and TRBJ1-6; possible D gene TRBD1, 6 bases. The CDR3 runs to 14 residues. V was cut by 2 bases and J by 10 bases, with 12 bases left in between. Germline CDR1 is PRHDT and CDR2 is FYEKMQ (reference sequence). The CDR3 protein is CASSLPGVNSPLHF. As DNA, the CDR3 is TGTGCCAGCAGCTTACCAGGGGTGAACTCACCCCTCCACTTT.

The genes are TRBV7-9 and TRBJ1-6; 8 bases line up with TRBD1. This CDR3 is built from 16 residues. Germline trimming cut 0 bases from V and 9 bases from J; bases unmatched to any gene: 7. From germline, CDR1 is SEHNR and CDR2 FQNEAQ (reference sequence). CDR3 sequence: CASSLATTGVVSPLHF. The CDR3 nucleotides read TGTGCCAGCAGCTTAGCAACGACAGGGGTGGTTTCACCCCTCCACTTT.

The rearrangement links TRBV7-9 to TRBJ1-1; D perhaps matches TRBD1 (6 bases). The V end lost 4 bases, the J end lost 0 bases, and 12 bases lay between the germline ends. CDR3 length: 15 amino acids. CDR1 and CDR2 from the germline V gene are SEHNR and FQNEAQ (reference sequence). The CDR3 coding sequence is TGTGCCAGCAGCTCAGGACAGTTCATGAACACTGAAGCTTTCTTT. Translation gives CASSSGQFMNTEAFF. The full variable domain, with the rest looked up from reference TRBV7-9 and TRBJ1-1, is DTGVSQNPRHKITKRGQNVTFRCDPISEHNRLYWYRQTLGQGPEFLTYFQNEAQLEKSRLLSDRFSAERPKGSFSTLEIQRTEQGDSAMYLCASSSGQFMNTEAFFGQGTRLTVV.

The V and J genes are TRBV15 and TRBJ1-4, with D perhaps TRBD1 (6 bases). Trimming removed 0 bases at V and 5 bases at J, with 13 bases between. CDR3 length: 16 amino acids. Germline assignment: CDR1 LNHNV and CDR2 YYDKDF (reference sequence). Here the CDR3 DNA reads TGTGCCACCAGCAGAGACCCTACAGGGTTGAATGAAAAACTGTTTTTT. It is translated as CATSRDPTGLNEKLFF. Full variable domain (outside the CDR3, taken from reference TRBV15 and TRBJ1-4): DAMVIQNPRYQVTQFGKPVTLSCSQTLNHNVMYWYQQKSSQAPKLLFHYYDKDFNNEADTPDNFQSRRPNTSFCFLDIRSPGLGDTAMYLCATSRDPTGLNEKLFFGSGTQLSVL.

The rearrangement joins TRBV7-2 to TRBJ2-5, with a tentative D call TRBD2 (6 bases). CDR1 and CDR2 (germline): SGHTA, FQGNSA. V shed 4 bases and J shed 2 bases, with 17 bases lying between them. This CDR3 spans 16 amino acids. The CDR3 bases are TGTGCCAGCAGCTCGGGAGAAGGCCCTCGACAAGAGACCCAGTACTTC. Its protein product is CASSSGEGPRQETQYF.

This rearrangement joins TRBV7-2 to TRBJ2-3, with 11 bases matching TRBD2. CDR3 size: 16 residues. J was trimmed by 2 bases and V by 2 bases; bases with no gene match: 3. Germline values: CDR1 SGHTA, CDR2 FQGNSA. The CDR3 reads CASSLLAGGLTDTQYF. In nucleotides, the CDR3 is TGTGCCAGCAGCTTACTAGCGGGGGGACTCACAGATACGCAGTATTTT.

The chain uses TRBV19 and TRBJ2-1, with 11 bases lining up with TRBD1. CDR3 length: 13 residues. The V gene end was trimmed by 8 bases and the J gene end by 9 bases; junction bases not matched to a gene: 6. Germline CDR1 is LNHDA and CDR2 is SQIVND (reference sequence). This CDR3 reads CASHRDRGSEQFF. Here the CDR3 DNA reads TGTGCCAGTCACCGGGACAGGGGGTCTGAGCAGTTCTTC. The whole variable domain, remainder taken from reference TRBV19 and TRBJ2-1, is DGGITQSPKYLFRKEGQNVTLSCEQNLNHDAMYWYRQDPGQGLRLIYYSQIVNDFQKGDIAEGYSVSREKKESFPLTVTSAQKNPTAFYLCASHRDRGSEQFFGPGTRLTVL.

This clone occurred once. In DNA form, the CDR3 reads TGTGCCAGCAGCTTATTACCGGGACAGGGGGCTTACGAGCAGTACTTC. This gives the protein CASSLLPGQGAYEQYF. The chain uses TRBV7-2 and TRBJ2-7; 12 bases are a match to TRBD1. Germline V gene sequence: CDR1 SGHTA, CDR2 FQGNSA. The junction had 6 bases not matched to a gene; V was cut back by 2 bases and J by 4 bases. There are 16 residues in the CDR3.

This clone was counted once. The V call is TRBV9, the J call TRBJ1-4; weak D call: TRBD1 (6 bases). This CDR3 spans 15 amino acids. CDR1 SGDLS and CDR2 YYNGEE come from the germline V gene. V lost 0 bases to trimming and J lost 5 bases, with 11 bases between them. DNA for the CDR3: TGTGCCAGCAGCGTAGCTTGGGGGACAAATGAAAAACTGTTTTTT. This sequence encodes CASSVAWGTNEKLFF.

This clone was detected only once. The gene calls are TRBV18 and TRBJ1-4; 11 bases are a match to TRBD1. V lost 3 bases to trimming and J lost 12 bases; unmatched junction nucleotides: 12. This CDR3 is built from 16 residues. Per the germline V gene, CDR1 is KGHSH and CDR2 is LQKENI. The CDR3 loop reads CASSPRPGTGGTELFF. CDR3 DNA: TGTGCCAGCTCACCGCGTCCCGGGACAGGGGGGACGGAACTGTTTTTT.

The rearrangement uses TRBV14 and TRBJ1-1; D is unclear. CDR3 length: 14 residues. The germline V gene encodes CDR1 SGHDN and CDR2 FVKESK. Trimming took 5 bases from V and 0 from J, leaving 10 bases between them. The CDR3 region has the DNA TGTGCCAGCAGCACCGGGTTCATGAACACTGAAGCTTTCTTT. This codes for CASSTGFMNTEAFF. Full variable domain (rest looked up from reference TRBV14 and TRBJ1-1): EAGVTQFPSHSVIEKGQTVTLRCDPISGHDNLYWYRRVMGKEIKFLLHFVKESKQDESGMPNNRFLAERTGGTYSTLKVQPAELEDSGVYFCASSTGFMNTEAFFGQGTRLTVV.

This clone was seen once. The chain carries TRBV27 and TRBJ2-2; D might be TRBD1 (6 bases). This CDR3 comprises 17 residues. The germline V and J ends were trimmed by 4 bases and 6 bases, with 21 bases remaining between them. Per the germline V gene, CDR1 is MNHEY and CDR2 is SMNVEV (reference sequence). Here the CDR3 DNA reads TGTGCCAGCAGTTCCCGATACACGGACAGACGCGCCGGGGAGCTGTTTTTT. Its translation: CASSSRYTDRRAGELFF.

J is TRBJ2-7 and V is TRBV3-1 (or the pseudogene TRBV3-2), with D unclear. Looked up from germline, CDR1 is LGHDT and CDR2 is YNNKEL (reference sequence). V lost 1 base and J 4 bases, leaving 8 bases between the germline ends. The CDR3 consists of 13 residues. Written as DNA, the CDR3 is TGTGCCAGCAGCCAAGGCCTGACTTACGAGCAGTACTTC. As protein: CASSQGLTYEQYF.

The gene calls are TRBV5-4 and TRBJ1-2, with D possibly matching TRBD1 (6 bases). V gave up 0 bases and J gave up 1 base, with 13 bases separating them. Looked up from germline, CDR1 is SGHNT and CDR2 is YYREEE (reference sequence). CDR3 size: 16 residues. The CDR3 DNA reads as TGTGCCAGCAGCTTGGCCGGGAGGGGGGATAACTATGGCTACACCTTC. Protein: CASSLAGRGDNYGYTF.

The chain links TRBV7-9 to TRBJ1-6; 9 bases map to TRBD1. The CDR3 is made up of 16 amino acids. CDR1 SEHNR and CDR2 FQNEAQ come from the germline V gene (reference sequence). V was pared by 1 base and J by 9 bases, with 7 bases of the junction left unmatched. In DNA form, the CDR3 reads TGTGCCAGCAGCTTAGGGGGACAGGGAGGCGGTTCACCCCTCCACTTT. Translating gives CASSLGGQGGGSPLHF.

Points on this clone: Other DNA sequences from this sample encode an identical CDR3 as well. The gene calls are TRBV4-1 and TRBJ1-6; 8 bases agree with TRBD1. Germline CDR1 and CDR2: MGHRA and YSYEKL. Trimming removed 1 base from V and 7 bases from J; junction bases left unmatched: 3. The CDR3 totals 15 residues. This chain's CDR3 is CASSQGDRGNSPLHF. As DNA, the CDR3 is TGCGCCAGCAGCCAAGGAGACAGGGGAAATTCACCCCTCCACTTT.

This chain joins TRBV5-6 and TRBJ1-4, with TRBD1 matching over 7 bases. The germline gives CDR1 SGHDT, CDR2 YYEEEE. With V trimmed by 3 bases and J by 2 bases, 7 bases remained unmatched. The CDR3 runs 16 residues. The CDR3 sequence is CASSWIGGQTNEKLFF. The CDR3 DNA reads TGTGCCAGCAGCTGGATTGGGGGACAGACTAATGAAAAACTGTTTTTT.

The rearrangement joins TRBV9 to TRBJ2-5; D not certain. Germline assignment: CDR1 SGDLS and CDR2 YYNGEE. V lost 4 bases, J lost 7 bases, and 14 bases lay in between. The CDR3 totals 13 residues. The CDR3 sequence is CASSPPMIGTQYF. The CDR3 region has the DNA TGTGCCAGCAGCCCCCCAATGATCGGGACCCAGTACTTC.

V gene TRBV15 combines with J gene TRBJ2-7; 7 positions agree with TRBD1. V lost 1 base, J lost 3 bases, and 9 bases stayed unmatched. CDR3 length: 16 amino acids. The germline gives CDR1 LNHNV, CDR2 YYDKDF (reference sequence). The CDR3 loop is CATSRGARQGDYEQYF. The CDR3 bases are TGTGCCACCAGCAGAGGGGCCCGACAGGGAGACTACGAGCAGTACTTC.

The V gene is TRBV6-5, the J gene TRBJ2-2; D remains ambiguous. Germline CDR1 is MNHEY and CDR2 is SVGAGI. Trimming removed 7 bases from V and 2 bases from J, with 11 bases in between. The CDR3 is 14 amino acids. In nucleotides, the CDR3 is TGTGCCAGCAACCCGGGTGTAAACACCGGGGAGCTGTTTTTT. Amino acid sequence: CASNPGVNTGELFF.

V is TRBV6-5 and J is TRBJ2-7; 8 nucleotides match TRBD1. The CDR3 extends over 14 amino acids. V shed 6 bases and J 4 bases; nucleotides not matched to a gene: 8. From germline, CDR1 is MNHEY and CDR2 SVGAGI. CDR3 bases: TGTGCCAGCAGCCGCCAGGGGGCCCTTTACGAGCAGTACTTC. It codes for CASSRQGALYEQYF.

DNA for the CDR3: TGTGCCTGGAACTACAGGAAAAATGAAAAACTGTTTTTT. This gives the protein CAWNYRKNEKLFF. The rearrangement links TRBV30 to TRBJ1-4, with D perhaps TRBD1 (5 bases). V was pared by 4 bases and J by 5 bases, with 11 bases between. Germline CDR1 and CDR2: GTSNPN and SVGIG (reference sequence). This CDR3 has 13 amino acids.

The chain links TRBV6-1 to TRBJ1-1; maybe TRBD1 (6 bases). The CDR3 totals 18 residues. Trimming removed 2 bases at V and 1 base at J, with 20 bases between. The germline V gene encodes CDR1 MNHNS and CDR2 SASEGT. The CDR3 protein is CASSERVDRVHPNTEAFF. The DNA for the CDR3 is TGTGCCAGCAGTGAACGGGTGGACAGAGTTCACCCGAACACTGAAGCTTTCTTT.